The TCR beta chain under discussion was sequenced for a study of T cell responses to AZD1222 COVID-19 vaccine. This CDR3 comprises 12 residues. The germline V and J ends were trimmed by 3 bases and 6 bases, with 8 bases remaining between them. The V gene's germline CDR1 is SGDLS and CDR2 YYNGEE. Some clones are missing from TCRdb's copy, which holds only in-frame ones; the method was immunoSEQ multiplex PCR. The table records around 220,000 clones, 94% of them present only once. Source: peripheral blood, taken 28 days after the second dose of the MenACWY control vaccine. J is TRBJ2-3 and V is TRBV9; D may be TRBD2 (6 bases). The receptor was isolated from an adult who received the MenACWY meningococcal vaccine as a control. For the CDR3, the DNA is TGTGCCAGCAGCGCCCTAGCGGATACGCAGTATTTT. As protein: CASSALADTQYF. The full variable domain, rest sourced from reference TRBV9 and TRBJ2-3, is DSGVTQTPKHLITATGQRVTLRCSPRSGDLSVYWYQQSLDQGLQFLIQYYNGEERAKGNILERFSAQQFPDLHSELNLSSLELGDSALYFCASSALADTQYFGPGTRLTVL.